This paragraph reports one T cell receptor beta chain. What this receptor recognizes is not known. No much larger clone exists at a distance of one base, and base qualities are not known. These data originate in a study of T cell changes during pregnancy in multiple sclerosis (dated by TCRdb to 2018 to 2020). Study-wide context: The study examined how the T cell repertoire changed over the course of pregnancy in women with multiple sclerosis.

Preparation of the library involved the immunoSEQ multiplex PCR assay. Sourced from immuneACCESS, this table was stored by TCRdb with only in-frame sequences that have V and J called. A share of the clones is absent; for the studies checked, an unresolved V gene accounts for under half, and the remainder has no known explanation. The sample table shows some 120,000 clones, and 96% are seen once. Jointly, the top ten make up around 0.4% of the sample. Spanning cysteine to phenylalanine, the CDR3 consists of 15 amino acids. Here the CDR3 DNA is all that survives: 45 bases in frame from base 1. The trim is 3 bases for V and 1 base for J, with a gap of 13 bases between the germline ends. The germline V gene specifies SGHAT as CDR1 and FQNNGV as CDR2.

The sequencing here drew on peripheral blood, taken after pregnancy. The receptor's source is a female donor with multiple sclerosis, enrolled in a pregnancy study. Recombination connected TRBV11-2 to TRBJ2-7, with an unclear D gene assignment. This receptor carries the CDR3 CASSFDLAVSYEQYF. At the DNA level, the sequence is TGTGCCAGCAGCTTTGATCTGGCGGTATCCTACGAGCAGTACTTC.